This T cell receptor beta chain was found in a study of CD8+ T cells in alopecia areata. The germline CDR1 and CDR2 sequences are MGHRA and YSYEKL. The CDR3 contains 17 residues. J lost 5 bases, V lost 4 bases, and 14 bases had no gene match. Both CD4+ and CD8+ T cells were separated by sorting PBMCs. A remark on this clone: What it recognizes is unknown.

Extraction and reverse transcription of RNA yielded cDNA as the sequencing template. Data came from immunoSEQ multiplex PCR; TCRdb stores just in-frame clones and leaves some out. In the table there are 200,000 to 250,000 clones, approximately 53% of which are singletons. General study results and limits: Sharing of TCR sequences between patients (possibly for HLA-related reasons) was less clear than in mice.

The rearrangement joins TRBV4-1 to TRBJ1-5, with TRBD1 identical over 7 bases. The source is a human donor in good health. Sequenced material: CD8+ T cells sorted from blood. Here the CDR3 DNA reads TGCGCCAGCAGCCCTCGGACAGGAAGCCAACTCCATCAGCCCCAGCATTTT. Translating it yields CASSPRTGSQLHQPQHF.